This T cell receptor (beta chain) was found in a study of blood T cells in healthy people across ages. Germline CDR1 reads DFQATT; CDR2 reads SNEGSKA (reference sequence). The CDR3 runs 16 residues. With 1 base clipped from V and 3 bases from J, the junction kept 7 bases outside the gene matches. Study results and caveats: Donors of long life had a larger count of naive CD4+ cells and greater diversity than aged donors.

With a J-beta primer mix and a sample-barcoded 5' primer, a second PCR ran roughly 6 to 11 cycles. One entry per CDR3 protein, called by TCRdb with MiXCR from the 5' RACE reads. The repertoire holds 1.5 million to 2 million distinct CDR3 sequences, with roughly 32% as singletons. A remark on this clonotype: Antigen: not known.

V gene TRBV20-1 combines with J gene TRBJ2-3, with TRBD2 identical over 10 bases. This clonotype originated in a woman in her twenties or thirties in good health. Sequenced material: blood. The CDR3 protein is CSARGWSLAGTDTQYF. The CDR3 DNA reads as TGCAGTGCTAGAGGTTGGTCACTAGCGGGAACAGATACGCAGTATTTT.